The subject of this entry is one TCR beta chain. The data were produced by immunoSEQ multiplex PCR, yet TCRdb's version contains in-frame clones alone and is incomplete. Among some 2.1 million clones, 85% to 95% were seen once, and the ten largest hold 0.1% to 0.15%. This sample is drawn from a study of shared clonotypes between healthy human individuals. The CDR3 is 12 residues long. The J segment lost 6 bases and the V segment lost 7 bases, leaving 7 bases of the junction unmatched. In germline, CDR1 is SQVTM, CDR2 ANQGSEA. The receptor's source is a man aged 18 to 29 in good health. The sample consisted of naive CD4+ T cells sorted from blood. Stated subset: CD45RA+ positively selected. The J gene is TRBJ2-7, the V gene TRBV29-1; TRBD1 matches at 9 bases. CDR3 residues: CSGGQGGSEQYF. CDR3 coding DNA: TGCAGCGGGGGACAGGGCGGCAGCGAGCAGTACTTC.